The entry below describes one TCR beta chain. The antigen is undetermined. This specimen comes from a study of spatial heterogeneity in lung cancer. Study summary: Alpha-chain sequences were detected in numbers that were consistently lower than beta-chain sequences.

The study, taken as a whole, reports: Circulating ubiquitous expanded tumor TCRs were observed more frequently at resection than at follow-up.

Every molecule of TCR cDNA had its own unique molecular identifier. A single record per CDR3 protein comes from TCRdb applying MiXCR to the 5' RACE reads. The sample gives roughly 60,000 distinct CDR3 sequences, roughly 8% of which show up once; more than 13% is in the top ten. V was shortened by 0 bases and J by 2 bases, with 8 bases between the two germline ends. The CDR3 is made up of 14 amino acids. Germline loops: CDR1 DFQATT, CDR2 SNEGSKA (reference sequence). The time point here: sample taken at primary tumor resection. Whole RNA obtained from tumor, nontumor lung or frozen PBMC underwent sequencing without sorting. Donors were under 90 untreated early-stage non-small cell lung cancer patients.

The sequencing here drew on PBMCs, taken at surgery. The sequence was obtained from a female donor with early-stage non-small cell lung cancer. The rearrangement uses TRBV20-1 and TRBJ1-5; D gene unclear. CDR3 loop: CSARDLRGNQPQHF. The CDR3 DNA sequence: TGCAGTGCTAGAGATCTGAGGGGCAATCAGCCCCAGCATTTT.